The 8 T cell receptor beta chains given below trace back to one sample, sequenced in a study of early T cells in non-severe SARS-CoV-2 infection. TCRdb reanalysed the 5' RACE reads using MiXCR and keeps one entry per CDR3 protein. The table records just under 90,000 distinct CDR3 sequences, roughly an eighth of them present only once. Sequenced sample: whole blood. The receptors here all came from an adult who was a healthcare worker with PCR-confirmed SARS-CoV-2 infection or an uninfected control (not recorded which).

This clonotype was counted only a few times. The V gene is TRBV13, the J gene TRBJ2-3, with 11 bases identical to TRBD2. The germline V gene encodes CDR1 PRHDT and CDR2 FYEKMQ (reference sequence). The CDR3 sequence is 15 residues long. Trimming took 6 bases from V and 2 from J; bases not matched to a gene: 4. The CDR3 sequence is CASSLAGGFTDTQYF. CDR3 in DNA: TGTGCCAGCAGTCTAGCGGGAGGATTCACAGATACGCAGTATTTT.

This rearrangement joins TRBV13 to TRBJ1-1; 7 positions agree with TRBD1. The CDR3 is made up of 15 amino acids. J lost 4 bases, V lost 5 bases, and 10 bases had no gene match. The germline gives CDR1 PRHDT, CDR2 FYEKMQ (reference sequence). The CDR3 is CASSTRQGDGTEAFF. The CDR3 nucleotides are TGTGCCAGCAGCACCCGACAGGGCGACGGCACTGAAGCTTTCTTT.

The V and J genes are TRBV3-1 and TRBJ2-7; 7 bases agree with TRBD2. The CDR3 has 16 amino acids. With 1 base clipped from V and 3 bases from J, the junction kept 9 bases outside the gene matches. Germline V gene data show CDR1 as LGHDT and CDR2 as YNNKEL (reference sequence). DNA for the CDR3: TGTGCCAGCAGCCAAGTGAGTGGGGCTAGCGGCTACGAGCAGTACTTC. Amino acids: CASSQVSGASGYEQYF.

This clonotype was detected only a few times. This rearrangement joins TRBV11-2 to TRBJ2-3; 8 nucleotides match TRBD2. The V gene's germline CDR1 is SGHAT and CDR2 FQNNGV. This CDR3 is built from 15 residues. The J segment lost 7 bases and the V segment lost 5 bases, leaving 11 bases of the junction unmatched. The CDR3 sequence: CASSPLAGTRYTQYF. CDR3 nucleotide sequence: TGTGCCAGCAGCCCTTTAGCGGGGACGCGTTATACGCAGTATTTT.

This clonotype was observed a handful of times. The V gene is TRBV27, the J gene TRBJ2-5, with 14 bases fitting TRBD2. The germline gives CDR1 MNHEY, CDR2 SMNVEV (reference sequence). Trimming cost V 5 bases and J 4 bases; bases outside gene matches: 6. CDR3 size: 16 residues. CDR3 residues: CASSLGLAGVPETQYF. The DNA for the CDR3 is TGTGCCAGCAGTCTGGGACTAGCGGGAGTACCAGAGACCCAGTACTTC.

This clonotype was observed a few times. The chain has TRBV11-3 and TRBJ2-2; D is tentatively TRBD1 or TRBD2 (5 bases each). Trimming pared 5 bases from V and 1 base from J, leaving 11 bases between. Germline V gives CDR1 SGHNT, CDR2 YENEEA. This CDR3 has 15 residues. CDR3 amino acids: CASSSRELNTGELFF. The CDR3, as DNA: TGTGCCAGCAGCAGCAGGGAGTTGAACACCGGGGAGCTGTTTTTT.

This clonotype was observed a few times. In DNA form, the CDR3 reads TGTGCCAGCAGCCTTCGACAGGGAAAACGGGAAAAACTGTTTTTT. As protein: CASSLRQGKREKLFF. The rearrangement uses TRBV12-3 or TRBV12-4 and TRBJ1-4; 7 positions agree with TRBD1. The CDR3 sequence is 15 residues long. Germline trimming cut 6 bases from V and 8 bases from J; bases unmatched to any gene: 12.

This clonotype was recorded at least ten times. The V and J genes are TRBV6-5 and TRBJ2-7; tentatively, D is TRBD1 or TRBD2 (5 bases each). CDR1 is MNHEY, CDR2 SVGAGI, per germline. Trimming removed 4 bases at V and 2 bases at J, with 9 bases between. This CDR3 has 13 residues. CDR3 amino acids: CASSWGRTYEQYF. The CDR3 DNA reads TGTGCCAGCAGTTGGGGACGCACCTACGAGCAGTACTTC.